This is a list of T cell receptor beta chains from one sample in a study of blood T cell repertoires in COVID-19. TCRdb's copy holds only in-frame clones and misses some; the assay was immunoSEQ multiplex PCR. The sample has 350,000 to 450,000 clones, roughly 92% seen once. Sample: PBMCs or T cells enriched from blood (not recorded which). All receptors derive from a woman between 40 and 50 years old who had been exposed to COVID-19. CDR3s include the opening cysteine and the closing phenylalanine or tryptophan. The D gene is left open where the match is weak. Part of the rows lack a size; the others show once, few, many or a class for expanded clones.

d_gene,v_gene,j_gene,abundance,CDR3nt,CDR3aa
.,TRBV9,TRBJ2-7,.,TGTGCCAGCAGCGCACGCTCAGGCTCCTACGAGCAGTACTTC,CASSARSGSYEQYF
.,TRBV19,TRBJ1-1,.,TGTGCCAGTAGTGGGGCCAGGGGAAGGTGGACTGAAGCTTTCTTT,CASSGARGRWTEAFF
TRBD1,TRBV7-9,TRBJ1-5,.,TGTGCCAGCAGCGCCGGGGGACAGGGGAATCAGCCCCAGCATTTT,CASSAGGQGNQPQHF
.,TRBV6-5,TRBJ1-5,.,TGTGCCAGCAGTTACGGGCAAGGCAATCAGCCCCAGCATTTT,CASSYGQGNQPQHF
.,TRBV7-9,TRBJ1-6,few,TGTGCCAGCAGCTTACCCCCTCAGGGGCGATCACCCCTCCACTTT,CASSLPPQGRSPLHF
TRBD1,TRBV7-6,TRBJ2-7,.,TGTGCCAGCAGCTTTCAGGGACAGCCCAAGTTCTACGAGCAGTACTTC,CASSFQGQPKFYEQYF
TRBD1,TRBV24-1,TRBJ2-5,once,TGTGCCACCAGTGATAAAGGCGGGACAGGGGTAATAGAGACCCAGTACTTC,CATSDKGGTGVIETQYF
TRBD1,TRBV5-6,TRBJ2-7,.,TGTGCCAGCAGCGCCGGGACAGGGGCCTACGAGCAGTACTTC,CASSAGTGAYEQYF
.,TRBV19,TRBJ1-6,.,TGTGCCAGTAGTATAATTGGGCAGGATCGTAATTCACCCCTCCACTTT,CASSIIGQDRNSPLHF
.,TRBV7-8,TRBJ1-1,.,TGTGCCAGCAGCTTAGCCCGGGGATCTTCGACGGTCACTGAAGCTTTCTTT,CASSLARGSSTVTEAFF
.,TRBV19,TRBJ1-1,.,TGTGCCAGCACCCTAAGGGCGGGGGATTACACTGAAGCTTTCTTT,CASTLRAGDYTEAFF
TRBD2,TRBV28,TRBJ2-3,.,TGTGCCAGCAGTAGGACTAGCGGGGGGGCCACAGATACGCAGTATTTT,CASSRTSGGATDTQYF
.,TRBV5-5,TRBJ1-6,.,TGTGCCAGCAGCTGGGGGGAGTTCGCCAACGGGGCCCTCCACTTT,CASSWGEFANGALHF
TRBD1,TRBV5-5,TRBJ1-2,.,TGTGCCAGCAGCCGGGACAGGATTTATGGCTACACCTTC,CASSRDRIYGYTF
TRBD2,TRBV28,TRBJ2-2,.,TGTGCCAGCAGTTCCAGCGGGAGCGGCACCGGGGAGCTGTTTTTT,CASSSSGSGTGELFF
TRBD1,TRBV3-1/TRBV3-2,TRBJ1-5,.,TGTGCCAGCAGCCAGCCACCGGGACAGGGGGGCTATAGCAATCAGCCCCAGCATTTT,CASSQPPGQGGYSNQPQHF
.,TRBV3-1/TRBV3-2,TRBJ1-6,.,TGTGCCAGCAGCCAAGATCTACCGTTGTGGGGGAAGGGGGATTCACCCCTCCACTTT,CASSQDLPLWGKGDSPLHF
TRBD2,TRBV7-2,TRBJ2-7,.,TGTGCCAGCAGCCAGCGGACTAGCGGGATCTACGAGCAGTACTTC,CASSQRTSGIYEQYF
TRBD2,TRBV7-2,TRBJ2-7,few,TGTGCCAGCAGCGGGGGAGGGTGGGCCCACGAGCAGTACTTC,CASSGGGWAHEQYF
.,TRBV6-4,TRBJ2-1,many,TGTGCCAGCAGTGAAGACATACACAATGAGCAGTTCTTC,CASSEDIHNEQFF
TRBD2,TRBV19,TRBJ2-1,.,TGTGCCAGTAGTCTCCGGACTAGAGTTGAGCAGTTCTTC,CASSLRTRVEQFF
.,TRBV5-5,TRBJ2-7,.,TGTGCCAGCAGCCAACTATCCGGGTCTGGCGAGCAGTACTTC,CASSQLSGSGEQYF
.,TRBV19,TRBJ2-2,.,TGTGCCAGTAGTACCCCAATCAGGAGGACCTACACCGGGGAGCTGTTTTTT,CASSTPIRRTYTGELFF
TRBD2,TRBV3-1/TRBV3-2,TRBJ2-5,.,TGTGCCAGCAGTCATAGCGGGAGTGAGACCCAGTACTTC,CASSHSGSETQYF
.,TRBV7-8,TRBJ2-7,.,TGTGCCAGCAGCTTGGGGGATAGACTAGTTACCTACGAGCAGTACTTC,CASSLGDRLVTYEQYF
TRBD2,TRBV7-3,TRBJ2-3,.,TGTGCCAGCAGCTCCGGACTAGCGGGAGGTATAGATACGCAGTATTTT,CASSSGLAGGIDTQYF
.,TRBV5-1,TRBJ1-2,many,TGCGCCAGCAGCTTGGACCCTTTCCCCCTGACAGATTATGGCTACACCTTC,CASSLDPFPLTDYGYTF
.,TRBV6-5,TRBJ1-2,.,TGTGCCAGCAATCCTTCAGCGCAAATCTATGGCTACACCTTC,CASNPSAQIYGYTF
.,TRBV19,TRBJ1-1,.,TGTGCCAGTAGTGAGATCCGGGTAGGAATTGGTGGCACTGAAGCTTTCTTT,CASSEIRVGIGGTEAFF
.,TRBV30,TRBJ1-2,.,TGTGCCTCGCGTCTAGACTATGGCTACACCTTC,CASRLDYGYTF
TRBD1,TRBV19,TRBJ2-2,.,TGTGCCAGTAGAAGGGCAGGGGGCACCGGGGAGCTGTTTTTT,CASRRAGGTGELFF
TRBD2,TRBV7-8,TRBJ2-1,.,TGTGCCAGCAGCATGGGGACTAGCTTGTTCTACAATGAGCAGTTCTTC,CASSMGTSLFYNEQFF
.,TRBV7-2,TRBJ1-3,.,TGTGCCAGCAGTCTAAGGGGGGGAGGAAACACCATATATTTT,CASSLRGGGNTIYF
TRBD1,TRBV4-1,TRBJ2-4,.,TGCGCCAGCAGCCAAGAGGGCCCTAAACAGGGGTCCAAAAACATTCAGTACTTC,CASSQEGPKQGSKNIQYF
TRBD2,TRBV18,TRBJ2-1,.,TGTGCCAGCTCAACACGGACTAGCGGAGGCTCCTACAATGAGCAGTTCTTC,CASSTRTSGGSYNEQFF
TRBD1,TRBV6-2/TRBV6-3,TRBJ1-2,.,TGTGCCAGCAGTTACCCTCGGGACAGGCCCCTTGGCTACACCTTC,CASSYPRDRPLGYTF
TRBD2,TRBV28,TRBJ2-7,.,TGTGCCAGCAGCCCCGGGGGGGGGCGAGTCTACGAGCAGTACTTC,CASSPGGGRVYEQYF
.,TRBV12-3/TRBV12-4,TRBJ1-6,.,TGTGCCAGCAGTTCAGGGAACAATTCACCCCTCCACTTT,CASSSGNNSPLHF
TRBD1,TRBV18,TRBJ1-3,.,TGTGCCAGCGCCGGGACAGAAGGAAACACCATATATTTT,CASAGTEGNTIYF
.,TRBV6-5,TRBJ2-2,.,TGTGCCAGCAGTTACAGTATTGGGAGCGGGGAGCTGTTTTTT,CASSYSIGSGELFF
TRBD1,TRBV24-1,TRBJ1-1,once,TGTGCCACCAGTGAGGGACAGCTGAACACTGAAGCTTTCTTT,CATSEGQLNTEAFF
.,TRBV5-1,TRBJ2-7,.,TGCGCCAGCAGCTTATGGACTGGGTACGAGCAGTACTTC,CASSLWTGYEQYF
.,TRBV9,TRBJ1-3,.,TGTGCCAGCAGCGTAGAATCAGTCTCTGGAAACACCATATATTTT,CASSVESVSGNTIYF
TRBD2,TRBV5-1,TRBJ2-1,.,TGCGCCAGCAGCTTGGTTCGGGGGGTTCTCTACAATGAGCAGTTCTTC,CASSLVRGVLYNEQFF
TRBD2,TRBV7-2,TRBJ2-5,.,TGTGCCAGCAGCCCAAGGTGGACTAGCAGTGAGACCCAGTACTTC,CASSPRWTSSETQYF
TRBD2,TRBV30,TRBJ2-2,.,TGTGCCTGGAGTGGCGGCGCGGTACTAGCGGGAAGAACCGGGGAGCTGTTTTTT,CAWSGGAVLAGRTGELFF
TRBD1,TRBV12-5,TRBJ2-7,.,TGTGCTAGTGGTTTGGTACTCGGGACAGGGTCATACGAGCAGTACTTC,CASGLVLGTGSYEQYF
.,TRBV9,TRBJ2-3,.,TGTGCCAGCAGCGTAGGGCTAGCTCGGTTAACAGATACGCAGTATTTT,CASSVGLARLTDTQYF
TRBD2,TRBV7-2,TRBJ2-7,.,TGTGCCAGCAGCTTAGCCGGGACTAGCGGGAGTTACGAGCAGTACTTC,CASSLAGTSGSYEQYF